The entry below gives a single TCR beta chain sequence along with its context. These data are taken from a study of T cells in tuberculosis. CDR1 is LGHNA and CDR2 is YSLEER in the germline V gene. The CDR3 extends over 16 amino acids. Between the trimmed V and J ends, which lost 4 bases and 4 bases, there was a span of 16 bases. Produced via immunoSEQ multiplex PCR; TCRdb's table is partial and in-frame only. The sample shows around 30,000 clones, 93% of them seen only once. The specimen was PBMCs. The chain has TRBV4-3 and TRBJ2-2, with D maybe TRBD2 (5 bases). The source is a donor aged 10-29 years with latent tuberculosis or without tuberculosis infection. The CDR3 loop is CASSRKGREPTGELFF. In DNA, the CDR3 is TGCGCCAGCAGCCGTAAAGGTCGGGAACCCACCGGGGAGCTGTTTTTT.